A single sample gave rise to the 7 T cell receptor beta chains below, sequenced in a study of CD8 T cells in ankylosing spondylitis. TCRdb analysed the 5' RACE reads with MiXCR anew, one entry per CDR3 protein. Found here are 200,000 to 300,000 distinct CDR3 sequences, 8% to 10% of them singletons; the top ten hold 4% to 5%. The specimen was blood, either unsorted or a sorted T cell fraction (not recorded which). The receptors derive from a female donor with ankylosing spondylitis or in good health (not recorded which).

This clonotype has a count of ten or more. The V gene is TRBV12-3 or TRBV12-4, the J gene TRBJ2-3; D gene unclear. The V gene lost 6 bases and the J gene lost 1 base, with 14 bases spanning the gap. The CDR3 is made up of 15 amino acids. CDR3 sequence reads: CASSPGLLRTDTQYF. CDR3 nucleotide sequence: TGTGCCAGCAGCCCCGGGCTACTTCGCACAGATACGCAGTATTTT.

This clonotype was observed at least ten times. The CDR3 loop is CASWRGHSYNSPLHF. The CDR3 coding sequence is TGTGCCAGCTGGAGGGGACACTCCTATAATTCACCCCTCCACTTT. The chain employs TRBV6-1 and TRBJ1-6, with a weak D call TRBD1 (6 bases). CDR3 size: 15 residues. Germline V lookup: CDR1 MNHNS, CDR2 SASEGT. V dropped 8 bases and J dropped 0 bases, with 11 bases sitting between them.

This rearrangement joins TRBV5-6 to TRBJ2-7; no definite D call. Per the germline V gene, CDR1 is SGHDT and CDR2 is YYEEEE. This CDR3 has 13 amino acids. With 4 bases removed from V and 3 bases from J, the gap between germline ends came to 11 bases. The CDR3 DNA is TGTGCCAGCAGCGGATCAAGAAACTACGAGCAGTACTTC. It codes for CASSGSRNYEQYF.

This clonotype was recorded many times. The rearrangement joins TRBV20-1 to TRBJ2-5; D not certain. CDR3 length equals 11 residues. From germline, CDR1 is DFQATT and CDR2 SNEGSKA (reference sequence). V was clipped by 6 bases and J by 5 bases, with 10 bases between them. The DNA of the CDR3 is TGCAGTGCCCCCCTTCGGGAGACCCAGTACTTC. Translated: CSAPLRETQYF.

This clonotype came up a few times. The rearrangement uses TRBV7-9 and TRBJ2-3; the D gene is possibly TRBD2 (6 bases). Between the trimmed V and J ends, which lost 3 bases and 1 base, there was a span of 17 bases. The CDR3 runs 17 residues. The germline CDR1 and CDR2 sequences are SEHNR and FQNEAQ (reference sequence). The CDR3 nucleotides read TGTGCCAGCAGCTTTAAGGCCGGAGGGGTTGGCACAGATACGCAGTATTTT. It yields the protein CASSFKAGGVGTDTQYF.

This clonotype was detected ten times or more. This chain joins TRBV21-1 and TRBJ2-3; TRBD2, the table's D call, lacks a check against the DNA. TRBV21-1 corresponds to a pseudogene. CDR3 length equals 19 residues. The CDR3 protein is CASSKGTSGSFRRTDTQYF. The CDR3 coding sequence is TGTGCCAGCAGCAAAGGGACTAGCGGGAGTTTTAGGAGAACAGATACGCAGTATTTT.

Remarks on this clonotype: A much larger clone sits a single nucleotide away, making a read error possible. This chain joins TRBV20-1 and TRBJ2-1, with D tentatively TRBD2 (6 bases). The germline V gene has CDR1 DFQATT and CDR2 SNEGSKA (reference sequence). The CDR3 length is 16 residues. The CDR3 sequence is CCATAILAVNYNEQFF. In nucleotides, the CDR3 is TGCTGTGCTACCGCCATACTAGCTGTGAACTACAATGAGCAGTTCTTC.